A single sample gave rise to the 19 T cell receptor beta chains below, sequenced in a study of T cell clonality in common variable immunodeficiency. The protocol was immunoSEQ multiplex PCR, while the TCRdb copy is restricted to in-frame clones and leaves out a portion. This sample has roughly 40,000 clones, each found more than once. The sequenced sample was peripheral blood mononuclear cells. All receptors derive from a person aged 18 to 75 in good health.

The sample holds many counts of this clone. One junction end disagrees with the germline gene, perhaps due to a read error. The CDR3 end lies 3 residues beyond the end of the read and is filled in from the germline J gene. This specimen includes other DNA sequences encoding the same CDR3. V gene TRBV5-6 combines with J gene TRBJ1-1; tentative D call: TRBD1 (6 bases). This CDR3 has 15 amino acids. Germline values: CDR1 SGHDT, CDR2 YYEEEE. The CDR3 sequence: CASSLADRGNTEAFF. The DNA read from the CDR3 is TGTGCCAGCAGCTTGGCGGACAGAGGGAACACCGAA.

This clone was seen ten or more times. Coverage ceases 3 residues before the CDR3 finishes, and the germline J gene fills in the end. This chain uses TRBV20-1 with TRBJ2-7; D remains ambiguous. The germline gives CDR1 DFQATT, CDR2 SNEGSKA (reference sequence). V lost 0 bases and J 3 bases, leaving 9 bases between the germline ends. The CDR3 spans 13 residues. The CDR3 bases that were read are TGCAGTGCTAGAGAGGGCCACCGCTACGAG. Translated, it gives CSAREGHRYE. The full-length CDR3 reads as CSAREGHRYEQYF.

This clone was seen more than once but under ten times. The CDR3 end is not reached by the read, which stops 3 residues before it; the germline J gene fills it in. The rearrangement joins TRBV5-1 to TRBJ2-3; the D gene is possibly TRBD1 (6 bases). Germline V CDR1 and CDR2: SGHRS, YFSETQ. The CDR3 loop spans 14 amino acids. The DNA read from the CDR3 is TGCGCCAGCAGTAGGGGGATTGACAATCAGCCG. It is translated as CASSRGIDNQP. The full CDR3 protein is CASSRGIDNQPQYF. Looking up the rest from reference TRBV5-1 and TRBJ2-3 gives the full variable domain: KAGVTQTPRYLIKTRGQQVTLSCSPISGHRSVSWYQQTPGQGLQFLFEYFSETQRNKGNFPGRFSGRQFSNSRSEMNVSTLELGDSALYLCASSRGIDNQPQYFGPGTRLTVL.

In its sample, this clone was seen many times. The read ends 3 residues shy of where the CDR3 ends; the end is completed using the germline J gene. V is TRBV20-1 and J is TRBJ2-2; TRBD2 aligns across 7 bases. Per germline, CDR1 DFQATT and CDR2 SNEGSKA (reference sequence). This CDR3 is 14 amino acids long. J lost 4 bases, V lost 3 bases, and 5 bases had no gene match. CDR3 in amino acids: CSARRELGTGELFF. The DNA read from the CDR3 is TGCAGTGCTAGGCGGGAGTTGGGCACCGGGGAG.

This clone was counted at least ten times. The sequenced fragment ends 3 residues before the CDR3 boundary, so the rest is inferred from the germline J gene. The gene calls are TRBV11-2 and TRBJ2-7, with D maybe TRBD1 (5 bases). The CDR3 contains 13 residues. Germline assignment: CDR1 SGHAT and CDR2 FQNNGV. Trimming left V 7 bases short and J 0 bases short, with 10 bases between. The CDR3 DNA, read in part, is TGTGCCAGCACCTCGACAGTCTCCTACGAG. Translation gives CASTSTVSYE. The full CDR3 sequence reads CASTSTVSYEQYF.

For this clone: The read finishes 3 residues shy of the CDR3 end, and the germline J gene is used to complete it. This chain joins TRBV6-2 or TRBV6-3 and TRBJ2-2; 10 bases are a match to TRBD2. J gave up 3 bases and V 4 bases, and 5 bases lay outside the gene matches. The CDR3 contains 16 residues. CDR1 is MNHEY and CDR2 is SVGEGT in the germline V gene. The CDR3 region is CASSFTSGAYTGELFF. CDR3 DNA, as far as it was read: TGTGCCAGCAGTTTTACTAGCGGGGCATACACCGGGGAG.

This clone was detected many times. The read is 3 residues too short to cover the CDR3 end, so that end is filled in from the germline J gene. The chain carries TRBV12-3 or TRBV12-4 and TRBJ2-7; D unclear. V lost 1 base and J 3 bases, leaving 4 bases between the germline ends. This CDR3 contains 12 residues. The CDR3 bases that were read are TGTGCCAGCAGTTTAGATCACTACGAG. Translated, it gives CASSLDHYE. The full CDR3 is CASSLDHYEQYF.

The table lists this clone with many counts. The covered CDR3 bases are TGTGCCACCAGTGATGCGACAGGGACCCAAGAGACC. Encoded protein: CATSDATGTQET. The CDR3, in full, reads CATSDATGTQETQYF. The V and J genes are TRBV24-1 and TRBJ2-5, with TRBD1 matching over 7 bases. Read coverage stops 3 residues before the CDR3 terminus; the germline J gene supplies the remainder. CDR1 and CDR2 from the germline V gene are KGHDR and SFDVKD. After removal of 3 bases from V and 1 base from J, the junction contained 4 bases not matched to a gene. The CDR3 spans 15 residues.

This clone has just a few counts. The read terminates 3 residues before the CDR3 end, so the remaining end is supplied by the germline J gene. The chain is built from TRBV2 and TRBJ1-4; D unclear. Germline CDR1 is SNHLY and CDR2 is FYNNEI. The CDR3 length is 15 residues. CDR3 DNA (partial): TGTGCCAGCACTCGACTGAGCTCCTATAATTCACCA. Translation gives CASTRLSSYNSP. The whole CDR3 is CASTRLSSYNSPLFF.

This clone was counted at least ten times. The CDR3 extends 3 residues past the end of the read, so its final part is completed from the germline J gene. The gene calls are TRBV20-1 and TRBJ2-3; tentatively, D is TRBD2 (6 bases). The germline V gene encodes CDR1 DFQATT and CDR2 SNEGSKA (reference sequence). CDR3 length: 14 residues. V lost 3 bases and J lost 2, with 12 bases in between. The CDR3 reads CSASAGPFTDTQYF. The sequenced CDR3 bases are TGCAGTGCTAGTGCGGGGCCCTTCACAGATACG.

This clone came up many times. With the read ending 3 residues before the CDR3 end, the germline J gene is used to fill in that end. The chain employs TRBV20-1 and TRBJ1-2; D is perhaps TRBD1 (6 bases). Germline V gene lookup returns CDR1 DFQATT and CDR2 SNEGSKA (reference sequence). Trimming stripped 1 base from V and 5 bases from J, with 14 bases between. The CDR3 covers 14 residues. CDR3 DNA (partial): TGCAGTGCTAGAGCAGGGGCATTTAGTTATGGC. Residues: CSARAGAFSYG. The whole CDR3 reads CSARAGAFSYGYTF.

This clone was picked up many times. Partial CDR3 DNA: TGTGCCAGCAGACATGGGACAGGGGGGACC. Translated, it gives CASRHGTGGT. The full-length CDR3 reads as CASRHGTGGTQYF. The chain joins TRBV11-2 to TRBJ2-5; TRBD1 matches at 11 bases. The CDR3 extends 3 residues past the end of the read, so its final part is completed from the germline J gene. CDR1 is SGHAT and CDR2 is FQNNGV in the germline V gene. With V trimmed by 6 bases and J by 7 bases, 4 bases remained unmatched. There are 13 residues in the CDR3.

This clone was counted ten times or more. The DNA ends 3 residues before the CDR3 does, and the rest of the CDR3 is filled in from the germline J gene. This chain uses TRBV27 with TRBJ2-1, with 11 positions matching TRBD2. This CDR3 has 15 residues. Trimming at V came to 6 bases and at J to 5 bases, leaving 6 bases not matched to a gene. CDR1 is MNHEY, CDR2 SMNVEV, per germline (reference sequence). The CDR3 here is CASSDGTSGNNEQFF. The covered CDR3 bases are TGTGCCAGCAGCGACGGGACTAGCGGAAACAATGAG.

This clone has only a few counts. The read finishes 3 residues shy of the CDR3 end, and the germline J gene is used to complete it. J is TRBJ2-7 and V is TRBV18; TRBD2 is a possible D gene (6 bases). Germline-derived CDR1 and CDR2 are KGHSH and LQKENI. The CDR3 is 13 residues long. Trimming cost V 6 bases and J 3 bases, with 12 bases left between them. This chain's CDR3 is CASSPRGLYEQYF. CDR3 DNA (partial): TGTGCCAGCTCCCCGCGGGGACTCTACGAG.

The table lists this clone with many counts. The observed sequence ends 3 residues before the CDR3 terminus, with the missing tail filled in from the germline J gene. The chain combines TRBV5-4 with TRBJ1-2; 8 bases map to TRBD1. The CDR3 runs 16 residues. V shed 3 bases, J shed 4 bases, and the junction held 11 bases outside the gene matches. Germline assignment: CDR1 SGHNT and CDR2 YYREEE (reference sequence). CDR3 residues: CASSSQPDRAVYGYTF. CDR3 bases read: TGTGCCAGCAGCTCACAACCGGACAGGGCGGTCTATGGC. The whole variable domain, filled in from reference TRBV5-4 and TRBJ1-2, reads ETGVTQSPTHLIKTRGQQVTLRCSSQSGHNTVSWYQQALGQGPQFIFQYYREEENGRGNFPPRFSGLQFPNYSSELNVNALELDDSALYLCASSSQPDRAVYGYTFGSGTRLTVV.

This clone was observed at least ten times. From the germline J gene comes the end of the CDR3, since the read stops 3 residues before it. V and J are TRBV20-1 and TRBJ2-2; 11 bases agree with TRBD2. With 2 bases clipped from V and 3 bases from J, the junction kept 11 bases outside the gene matches. The CDR3 has 18 residues. The V gene's germline CDR1 is DFQATT and CDR2 SNEGSKA (reference sequence). The CDR3 protein is CSARPLYGLAGYTGELFF. The sequenced part of the CDR3 DNA is TGCAGTGCTAGACCTCTATATGGACTAGCGGGTTACACCGGGGAG.

This clone was recorded many times. The read is 3 residues too short to cover the CDR3 end, so that end is filled in from the germline J gene. V and J are TRBV12-3 or TRBV12-4 and TRBJ2-1, with 8 bases aligning to TRBD2. CDR3 length: 14 residues. With V trimmed by 3 bases and J by 4 bases, 2 bases remained unmatched. Incomplete CDR3 DNA: TGTGCCAGCAGTTTTAGCGGGACTTACAATGAG. The encoded protein is CASSFSGTYNE. From start to end, the CDR3 is CASSFSGTYNEQFF.

This clone was detected ten times or more. The read falls 3 residues short of the CDR3 end, and the missing part is taken from the germline J gene. The rearrangement uses TRBV6-1 and TRBJ2-7, with TRBD1 as a possible D gene (6 bases). Germline V gene data show CDR1 as MNHNS and CDR2 as SASEGT. The germline V and J ends were trimmed by 0 bases and 0 bases, with 6 bases remaining between them. The CDR3 is made up of 14 amino acids. The CDR3 spells CASSEADSSYEQYF. Incomplete CDR3 DNA: TGTGCCAGCAGTGAAGCGGACAGCTCCTACGAG.

This clone showed up many times. The CDR3 is cut off 3 residues early in the read; its end comes from the germline J gene. The chain couples TRBV19 to TRBJ2-2, with D perhaps matching TRBD2 (5 bases). Trimming left V 6 bases short and J 2 bases short, with 10 bases between. The CDR3 runs 14 residues. CDR1 LNHDA and CDR2 SQIVND come from the germline V gene (reference sequence). The DNA read from the CDR3 is TGTGCCAGTAGAGGACTGGCTAACACCGGGGAG. It codes for CASRGLANTGE. In full, the CDR3 reads CASRGLANTGELFF. Variable domain in full (rest from reference TRBV19 and TRBJ2-2): DGGITQSPKYLFRKEGQNVTLSCEQNLNHDAMYWYRQDPGQGLRLIYYSQIVNDFQKGDIAEGYSVSREKKESFPLTVTSAQKNPTAFYLCASRGLANTGELFFGEGSRLTVL.